The 30 T cell receptor beta chains below were found in one sample sequenced in a study of blood T cell repertoires in COVID-19 (dated by TCRdb to about 2020). The library was produced with the immunoSEQ multiplex PCR assay. Imported from immuneACCESS, the table was reduced by TCRdb to in-frame sequences with V and J called. These copies leave out some clones; in studies compared against another copy, an unresolved V gene accounts for under half, and the cause of the remainder is not known. The sample table lists 200,000 to 250,000 clones, 75% to 90% of them with a count of one. 4.8% of the sample lies in the top ten. Sequenced material: peripheral blood. These receptors were obtained from a woman in her thirties or forties with acute or convalescent COVID-19.

V and J are TRBV5-1 and TRBJ1-2; 8 bases line up with TRBD1. Unmatched junction bases numbered 4, after V lost 6 bases and J lost 6 bases. The CDR3 has 12 amino acids. Germline V gene lookup returns CDR1 SGHRS and CDR2 YFSETQ. The CDR3 DNA reads as TGCGCCAGCACCAGACAGGGGAATGGCTACACCTTC. This encodes CASTRQGNGYTF.

The chain is built from TRBV6-1 and TRBJ2-7; TRBD1 aligns across 8 bases. In germline, CDR1 is MNHNS, CDR2 SASEGT. This CDR3 region has 18 residues. The junction had 18 bases not matched to a gene; V was cut back by 4 bases and J by 4 bases. The DNA of the CDR3 is TGTGCCAGCAGTGTCGTTGTCGGGGCAGGGGGCGCCGAGTACGAGCAGTACGTC. This gives the protein CASSVVVGAGGAEYEQYV.

The V call is TRBV4-2, the J call TRBJ2-1; 9 bases are a match to TRBD1. The germline V gene encodes CDR1 LGHNA and CDR2 YNFKEQ. After removal of 5 bases from V and 8 bases from J, the junction contained 10 bases not matched to a gene. CDR3 length: 15 residues. The CDR3 DNA follows: TGTGCCAGCAGCTCCCCGGGACAGGGATCTCATGAGCAGTTCTTC. Amino acids: CASSSPGQGSHEQFF.

The rearrangement uses TRBV15 and TRBJ2-7; a possible D gene is TRBD1 (6 bases). The germline V and J ends were trimmed by 9 bases and 6 bases, with 18 bases remaining between them. CDR1 is LNHNV and CDR2 is YYDKDF in the germline V gene (reference sequence). The CDR3 runs 13 residues. In nucleotides, the CDR3 is TGTGCCACAGCGATTACAGGGTTAAGCGAGCAGTACGTC. Its protein is CATAITGLSEQYV.

This clone was seen a few times. The chain uses TRBV5-1 and TRBJ1-6; 9 nucleotides agree with TRBD1. V shed 0 bases, J shed 9 bases, and the junction held 10 bases outside the gene matches. CDR3 length: 17 amino acids. Germline loops: CDR1 SGHRS, CDR2 YFSETQ. The CDR3 DNA follows: TGCGCCAGCAGCTTGGCACTACGGACAGGGGTTTCTTCACCCCTCCACTTT. It yields the protein CASSLALRTGVSSPLHF.

The CDR3 loop reads CASSQGGQGTETQYF. The CDR3 nucleotides are TGTGCCAGCAGCCAGGGTGGACAGGGAACAGAGACCCAGTACTTC. The chain carries TRBV4-2 and TRBJ2-5; 8 bases match TRBD1. V trimming: 3 bases; J trimming: 4 bases; junction bases outside the gene matches: 7. Germline-derived CDR1 and CDR2 are LGHNA and YNFKEQ. The CDR3 covers 15 residues.

The CDR3: CASSEGLYNSPLHF. DNA of the CDR3: TGTGCCAGCAGTGAGGGACTCTATAATTCACCCCTCCACTTT. This sequence joins TRBV6-1 and TRBJ1-6, with a tentative D call TRBD1 (5 bases). V was clipped by 3 bases and J by 3 bases, with 6 bases between them. Germline V gene data show CDR1 as MNHNS and CDR2 as SASEGT. The length of the CDR3 is 14 residues.

The gene calls are TRBV5-8 and TRBJ1-5; D may be TRBD1 (6 bases). Germline V gives CDR1 SGHTS, CDR2 YDEGEE. With 4 bases removed from V and 2 bases from J, the gap between germline ends came to 16 bases. The CDR3 covers 16 residues. The CDR3 nucleotides are TGTGCCAGCAGCCGCCAGGGGATGGTGGGCAATCAGCCCCAGCATTTT. This translates into CASSRQGMVGNQPQHF.

The J gene is TRBJ2-3, the V gene TRBV20-1, with 9 positions matching TRBD2. The V gene end was trimmed by 3 bases and the J gene end by 9 bases; junction bases not matched to a gene: 10. Germline V gene lookup returns CDR1 DFQATT and CDR2 SNEGSKA (reference sequence). This CDR3 comprises 14 residues. CDR3 DNA sequence: TGCAGTGCTAGTCGGCGGGGGGGCCGTGGGACGCAGTATTTT. Translation gives CSASRRGGRGTQYF.

The rearrangement links TRBV4-2 to TRBJ2-3; tentatively, D is TRBD2 (7 bases). CDR3 length: 16 amino acids. Germline V lookup: CDR1 LGHNA, CDR2 YNFKEQ. Trimming removed 1 base from V and 4 bases from J, with 15 bases in between. The CDR3 region is CASSQAGPGGPDTQYF. CDR3 bases: TGTGCCAGCAGCCAAGCCGGCCCGGGGGGCCCAGATACGCAGTATTTT.

The chain couples TRBV6-5 to TRBJ1-5, with 7 positions matching TRBD1. The CDR3 is made up of 15 amino acids. Germline V gene sequence: CDR1 MNHEY, CDR2 SVGAGI. Germline trimming cut 0 bases from V and 5 bases from J; bases unmatched to any gene: 4. In DNA, the CDR3 is TGTGCCAGCAGTTACTCCAACAGGGGTGATCAGCCCCAGCATTTT. This codes for CASSYSNRGDQPQHF.

The rearrangement uses TRBV29-1 and TRBJ1-3; D not resolved. V was cut by 4 bases and J by 1 base, with 5 bases left in between. This CDR3 spans 12 amino acids. Germline-derived CDR1 and CDR2 are SQVTM and ANQGSEA. CDR3 amino acids: CSVVVSGNTIYF. The CDR3 bases are TGCAGCGTTGTAGTATCTGGAAACACCATATATTTT.

V and J are TRBV5-1 and TRBJ2-3; TRBD1 agrees at 7 bases. Germline V gene lookup returns CDR1 SGHRS and CDR2 YFSETQ. The junction had 15 bases not matched to a gene; V was cut back by 4 bases and J by 7 bases. This CDR3 is 16 amino acids long. This chain's CDR3 is CASSQIPGQTLYTQYF. The CDR3, as DNA: TGCGCCAGCAGCCAAATCCCGGGACAGACCTTGTATACGCAGTATTTT.

This clone was counted once. The chain recombines TRBV18 with TRBJ2-2, with TRBD1 matching over 8 bases. After removal of 3 bases from V and 2 bases from J, the junction contained 5 bases not matched to a gene. The germline V gene encodes CDR1 KGHSH and CDR2 LQKENI. This CDR3 is built from 16 residues. This chain's CDR3 is CASSPGGQDNTGELFF. DNA of the CDR3: TGTGCCAGCTCACCTGGGGGACAGGATAACACCGGGGAGCTGTTTTTT.

J is TRBJ2-2 and V is TRBV4-1, with no clear D. This CDR3 contains 14 residues. Per the germline V gene, CDR1 is MGHRA and CDR2 is YSYEKL. The V end lost 3 bases, the J end lost 6 bases, and 11 bases lay between the germline ends. CDR3 protein: CASSQRPPPGELFF. The CDR3 region has the DNA TGCGCCAGCAGCCAGCGGCCCCCCCCCGGGGAGCTGTTTTTT.

The chain is built from TRBV7-2 and TRBJ1-1; D is perhaps TRBD1 (5 bases). The CDR3 has 14 residues. The V gene lost 4 bases and the J gene lost 6 bases, with 15 bases spanning the gap. Germline values: CDR1 SGHTA, CDR2 FQGNSA. The CDR3 DNA is TGTGCCAGCAGCTCTTCGGGCTGGGGGGCTGAAGCTTTCTTT. Its translation: CASSSSGWGAEAFF.

This sequence joins TRBV5-6 and TRBJ1-1; D unclear. V was cut by 4 bases and J by 0 bases, with 25 bases left in between. The length of the CDR3 is 19 residues. Germline V CDR1 and CDR2: SGHDT, YYEEEE. CDR3 amino acids: CASSHTRGLQLFLNTEAFF. CDR3 in DNA: TGTGCCAGCAGCCACACCCGCGGACTTCAGCTATTTCTGAACACTGAAGCTTTCTTT.

There are a few counts of this clone. J is TRBJ1-2 and V is TRBV2; D not certain. The V end was cut by 8 bases, the J end by 4 bases, with 11 bases between. The CDR3 has 12 residues. Germline CDR1 and CDR2: SNHLY and FYNNEI. Here the CDR3 DNA reads TGTGCCAGCTGTGCGGGAACCTATGGCTACACCTTC. It is translated as CASCAGTYGYTF.

The rearrangement uses TRBV21-1 and TRBJ1-2. TRBV21-1 counts as a pseudogene. The CDR3 covers 15 residues. This CDR3 is CASGREEGRFDGYTF. In DNA, the CDR3 is TGTGCCAGCGGCCGGGAGGAGGGGAGGTTTGATGGCTACACCTTC.

V usage is TRBV3-1 (or the pseudogene TRBV3-2) and J usage is TRBJ1-1; D call uncertain. The CDR3 consists of 16 residues. With 0 bases removed from V and 4 bases from J, the gap between germline ends came to 15 bases. CDR1 is LGHDT and CDR2 is YNNKEL in the germline V gene (reference sequence). The CDR3 is CASSQEGGFGGTEAFF. CDR3 nucleotides: TGTGCCAGCAGCCAAGAGGGAGGGTTTGGCGGCACTGAAGCTTTCTTT.

This chain links TRBV18 with TRBJ2-1; weak D call: TRBD1 (5 bases). The CDR3 loop spans 15 amino acids. Germline values: CDR1 KGHSH, CDR2 LQKENI. The germline V and J ends were trimmed by 4 bases and 2 bases, with 12 bases remaining between them. As DNA, the CDR3 is TGTGCCAGCTCACTAGGGGATTCCCCCTACAATGAGCAGTTCTTC. Its protein is CASSLGDSPYNEQFF.

This clone appeared a few times. The chain links TRBV7-2 to TRBJ1-2, with D hard to call. This CDR3 is built from 14 residues. The V end was cut by 0 bases, the J end by 1 base, with 6 bases between. From germline, CDR1 is SGHTA and CDR2 FQGNSA. The CDR3 sequence: CASSLAQFNYGYTF. CDR3 coding DNA: TGTGCCAGCAGCTTAGCGCAGTTTAACTATGGCTACACCTTC.

Written as DNA, the CDR3 is TGTGCCACCAGTGATTCACCTACAGGGGGTGACGACGAGCAGTACGTC. It is translated as CATSDSPTGGDDEQYV. The chain recombines TRBV24-1 with TRBJ2-7; 8 nucleotides align to TRBD1. V shed 2 bases, J shed 5 bases, and the junction held 10 bases outside the gene matches. From germline, CDR1 is KGHDR and CDR2 SFDVKD. The CDR3 is made up of 16 amino acids.

The chain carries TRBV7-2 and TRBJ2-3, with D possibly being TRBD2 (6 bases). The germline V gene has CDR1 SGHTA and CDR2 FQGNSA. Trimming took off 2 bases at V and 6 bases at J, with 12 bases between the two ends. The CDR3 totals 14 residues. CDR3 nucleotides: TGTGCCAGCAGCTTAACCTCAAGCGGGGATACGCAGTATTTT. Its translation: CASSLTSSGDTQYF.

The chain carries TRBV5-3 and TRBJ1-1, with 7 positions matching TRBD1. TRBV5-3 is marked as an open reading frame, function uncertain. V lost 4 bases, J lost 9 bases, and 15 bases stayed unmatched. The length of the CDR3 is 15 residues. The CDR3 reads CARSGTAGGRCQAFF. CDR3 coding DNA: TGTGCCAGAAGCGGAACGGCAGGGGGGAGGTGTCAAGCTTTCTTT.

This sequence joins TRBV5-4 and TRBJ2-2; 7 positions match TRBD1. The germline CDR1 and CDR2 sequences are SGHNT and YYREEE (reference sequence). The CDR3 spans 15 residues. The V and J ends lost 4 bases and 3 bases, in that order; junction bases with no gene match: 6. Here the CDR3 reads CASSTRDRYTGELFF. CDR3 DNA: TGTGCCAGCAGCACCCGGGACAGATACACCGGGGAGCTGTTTTTT.

This clone appeared a single time. The chain couples TRBV27 to TRBJ1-2, with 7 positions matching TRBD1. Looked up from germline, CDR1 is MNHEY and CDR2 is SMNVEV (reference sequence). Losses at the gene ends were 6 bases for V and 4 bases for J; bases not matched to a gene: 8. CDR3 size: 14 residues. In DNA form, the CDR3 reads TGTGCCAGCAGATTAGGGGGCTTCGGCTATGGCTACACCTTC. Its translation is CASRLGGFGYGYTF.

This chain joins TRBV4-1 and TRBJ1-2, with 7 bases that match TRBD1. The germline CDR1 and CDR2 sequences are MGHRA and YSYEKL. The CDR3 has 15 amino acids. The junction had 5 bases not matched to a gene; V was cut back by 2 bases and J by 2 bases. The CDR3: CASSQTQGSNYGYTF. The CDR3 DNA sequence: TGCGCCAGCAGCCAAACACAGGGGTCCAACTATGGCTACACCTTC.

The rearrangement uses TRBV29-1 and TRBJ1-2; TRBD1 matches 9 bases. This CDR3 region has 14 residues. Germline CDR1 and CDR2: SQVTM and ANQGSEA. V gave up 3 bases and J gave up 4 bases; unmatched junction bases: 6. The chain's CDR3 is CSVDLDRGAYGYTF. In DNA, the CDR3 is TGCAGCGTTGACCTAGACAGGGGGGCCTATGGCTACACCTTC.

This clone was recorded once. The chain joins TRBV12-3 or TRBV12-4 to TRBJ2-1; 9 bases are a match to TRBD2. The CDR3 sequence is 13 residues long. The V and J ends lost 6 bases and 8 bases, in that order; junction bases with no gene match: 5. In nucleotides, the CDR3 is TGTGCCAGCAGGATAGCGGGGGCCTATGAGCAGTTCTTC. Its protein is CASRIAGAYEQFF.